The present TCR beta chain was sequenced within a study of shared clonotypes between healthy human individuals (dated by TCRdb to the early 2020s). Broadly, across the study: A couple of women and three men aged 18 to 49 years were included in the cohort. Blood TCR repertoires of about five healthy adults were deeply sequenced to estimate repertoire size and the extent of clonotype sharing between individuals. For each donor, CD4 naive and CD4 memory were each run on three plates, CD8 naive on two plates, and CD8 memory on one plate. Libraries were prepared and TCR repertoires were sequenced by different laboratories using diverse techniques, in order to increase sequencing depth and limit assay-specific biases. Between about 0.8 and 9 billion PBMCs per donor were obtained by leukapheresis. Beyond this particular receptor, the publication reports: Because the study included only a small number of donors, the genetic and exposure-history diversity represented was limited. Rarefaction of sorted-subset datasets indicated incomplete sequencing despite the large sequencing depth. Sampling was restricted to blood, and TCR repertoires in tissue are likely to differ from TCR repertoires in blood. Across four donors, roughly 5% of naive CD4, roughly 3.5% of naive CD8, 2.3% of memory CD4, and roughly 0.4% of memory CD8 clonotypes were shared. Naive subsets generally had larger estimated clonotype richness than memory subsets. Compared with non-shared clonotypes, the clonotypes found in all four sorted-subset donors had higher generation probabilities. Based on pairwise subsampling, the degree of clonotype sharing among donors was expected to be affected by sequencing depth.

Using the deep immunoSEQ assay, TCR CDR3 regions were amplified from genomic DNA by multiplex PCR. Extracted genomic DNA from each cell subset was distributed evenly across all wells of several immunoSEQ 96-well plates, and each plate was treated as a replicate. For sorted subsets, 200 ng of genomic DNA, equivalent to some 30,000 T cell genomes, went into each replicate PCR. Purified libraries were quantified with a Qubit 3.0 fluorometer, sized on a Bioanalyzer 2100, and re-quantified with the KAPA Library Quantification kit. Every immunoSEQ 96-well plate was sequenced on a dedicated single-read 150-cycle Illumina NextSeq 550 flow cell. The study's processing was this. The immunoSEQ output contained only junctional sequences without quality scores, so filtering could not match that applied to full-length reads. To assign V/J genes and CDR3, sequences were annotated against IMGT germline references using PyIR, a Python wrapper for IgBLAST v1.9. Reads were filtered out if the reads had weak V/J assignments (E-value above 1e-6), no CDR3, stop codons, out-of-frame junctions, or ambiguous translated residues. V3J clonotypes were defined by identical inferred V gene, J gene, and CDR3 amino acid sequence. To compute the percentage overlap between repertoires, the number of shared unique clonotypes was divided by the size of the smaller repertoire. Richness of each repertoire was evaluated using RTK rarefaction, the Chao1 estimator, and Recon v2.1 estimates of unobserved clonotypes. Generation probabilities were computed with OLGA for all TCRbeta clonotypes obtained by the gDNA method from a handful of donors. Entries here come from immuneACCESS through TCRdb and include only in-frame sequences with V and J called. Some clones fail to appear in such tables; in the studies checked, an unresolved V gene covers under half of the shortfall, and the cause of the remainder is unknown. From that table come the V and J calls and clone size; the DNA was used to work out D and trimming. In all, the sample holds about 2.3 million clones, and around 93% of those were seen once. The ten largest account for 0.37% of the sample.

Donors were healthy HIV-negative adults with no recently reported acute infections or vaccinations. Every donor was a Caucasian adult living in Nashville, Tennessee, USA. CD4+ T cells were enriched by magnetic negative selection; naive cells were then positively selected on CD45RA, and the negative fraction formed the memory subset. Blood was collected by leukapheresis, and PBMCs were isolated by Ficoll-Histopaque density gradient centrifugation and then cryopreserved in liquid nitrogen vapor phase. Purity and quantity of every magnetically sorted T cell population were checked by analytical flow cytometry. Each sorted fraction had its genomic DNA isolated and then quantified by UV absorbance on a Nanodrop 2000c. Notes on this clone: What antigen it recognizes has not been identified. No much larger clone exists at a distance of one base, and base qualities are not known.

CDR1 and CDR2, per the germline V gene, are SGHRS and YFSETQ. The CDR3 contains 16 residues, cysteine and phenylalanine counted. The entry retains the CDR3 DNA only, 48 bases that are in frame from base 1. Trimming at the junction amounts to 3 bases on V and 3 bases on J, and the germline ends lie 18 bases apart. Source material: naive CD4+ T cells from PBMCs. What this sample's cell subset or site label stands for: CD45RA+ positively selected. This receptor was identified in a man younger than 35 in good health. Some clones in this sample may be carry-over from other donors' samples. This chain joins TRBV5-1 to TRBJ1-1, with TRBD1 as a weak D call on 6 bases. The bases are TGCGCCAGCAGCTCCCCCGAACGGGGGGGGCACACTGAAGCTTTCTTT. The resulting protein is CASSSPERGGHTEAFF.